This T cell receptor beta chain came from a study of cytomegalovirus exposure and HLA in healthy donors. The junction had 7 bases not matched to a gene; V was cut back by 10 bases and J by 4 bases. The CDR3 sequence is 13 residues long. Germline V gives CDR1 MNHEY, CDR2 SVGAGI. TCRdb's table, derived via immunoSEQ multiplex PCR, lists solely in-frame clones and lacks some. Here the sample spans about 160,000 clones, around 90% being singletons. This clone was counted a few times. The 120-subject validation cohort, separate from the approximately 660-subject first cohort, included the donors. The TCR sequence derives from a man aged 18 to 30 in good health and CMV-seronegative. The chain is built from TRBV6-5 and TRBJ1-5; TRBD1 matches 7 bases. Specimen: PBMCs. The CDR3 sequence: CATRQGENQPQHF. Written as DNA, the CDR3 is TGTGCCACCCGACAGGGAGAAAATCAGCCCCAGCATTTT.